The clone carrying this T cell receptor (beta chain) appeared many times. Its target is unknown. Using RNA transcripts as the source, TCR beta CDR3 regions were amplified. The primer set for the first-round RT-PCR of the TCR CDR3 was HTBI. In TCRdb, the multiplex PCR reads were re-called with MiXCR into one record per CDR3 protein. The table has approximately 350,000 distinct CDR3 sequences, about 16% seen once; the top ten hold approximately 19%. This specimen comes from a study of T cells in Graves' hyperthyroidism and ophthalmopathy. Ophthalmopathy cases met thresholds of Clinical Activity Score at least 3, NOSPECS grade at least 4 and duration under 3 months. Criteria for exclusion of patients were uncontrolled infection, other autoimmune disease, pregnancy or lactation. An approximately 9.8 ml volume of fresh peripheral blood provided the PBMCs. The CDR3 is 15 residues long. CDR1 is DFQATT, CDR2 SNEGSKA, per germline (reference sequence). Deletions cut 0 bases from V and 4 bases from J, with 16 bases between.

General study findings and limits: For ophthalmopathy, model prediction preceded onset by a median about 6 months.

The sequencing sample was made of blood. The chain uses TRBV20-1 and TRBJ2-7, with D possibly TRBD2 on 5 matching bases. This TCR was recovered from a woman aged 55-70 years with Graves' ophthalmopathy. In DNA form, the CDR3 reads TGCAGTGCTAGAGATCGAGGCGGAGGTCTTTACGAGCAGTACTTC. Protein: CSARDRGGGLYEQYF.